Listed below are T cell receptor beta chains from one sample, sequenced in a study of T cell clones after liver transplantation. The repertoire was sequenced with immunoSEQ multiplex PCR; TCRdb's copy has only in-frame clones and lacks some. The table includes over 90,000 clones, about 86% detected once. This specimen was CD4+ T cells from blood, taken around 44 months after liver transplant. Receptors were obtained from a human patient who received a liver transplant. Some T cells may trace back to the graft donor. CDR3s include the opening cysteine and the closing phenylalanine or tryptophan. Each record gives: J gene, V gene, clone size, D gene, CDR3 protein, CDR3 DNA. A D gene is named only where the DNA matches it firmly. Some rows have no size entry. The others give once, few or many, or a class for an expanded clone.

TRBJ2-4 | TRBV19 | . | . | CASSIVPKNIQYF | TGTGCCAGTAGTATAGTTCCCAAAAACATTCAGTACTTC
TRBJ2-7 | TRBV5-4 | . | TRBD2 | CASSLGPEAGGRVSEQYF | TGTGCCAGCAGCTTGGGACCCGAGGCGGGGGGGCGGGTTAGCGAGCAGTACTTC
TRBJ1-2 | TRBV7-2 | . | . | CASSPPTANYGYTF | TGTGCCAGCAGCCCCCCGACCGCCAACTATGGCTACACCTTC
TRBJ1-2 | TRBV6-6 | once | TRBD1 | CASSLQGVAYGYTF | TGTGCCAGCAGCTTGCAGGGGGTGGCCTATGGCTACACCTTC
TRBJ2-7 | TRBV19 | . | TRBD1 | CASSKEDRGRTYEQYF | TGTGCCAGTAGTAAAGAGGACAGGGGTAGAACCTACGAGCAGTACTTC
TRBJ2-3 | TRBV27 | . | TRBD2 | CASSTTSGGFTDTQYF | TGTGCCAGCAGTACCACTAGCGGGGGATTCACAGATACGCAGTATTTT
TRBJ2-3 | TRBV18 | . | TRBD2 | CASSPLSGGVQDTQYF | TGTGCCAGCTCACCACTTAGCGGGGGGGTGCAAGATACGCAGTATTTT
TRBJ1-1 | TRBV5-1 | . | . | CASSLGPLDTEAFF | TGCGCCAGCAGCTTGGGACCTTTGGACACTGAAGCTTTCTTT
TRBJ2-3 | TRBV7-6 | . | TRBD2 | CASSLGTSGTDTQYF | TGTGCCAGCAGCTTAGGCACTAGCGGCACAGATACGCAGTATTTT
TRBJ2-2 | TRBV28 | many | TRBD1 | CASRDRGPSGELFF | TGTGCCAGCCGGGACAGGGGGCCTTCGGGGGAGCTGTTTTTT
TRBJ2-2 | TRBV19 | few | TRBD1 | CASKQGLGSSGELFF | TGTGCCAGTAAACAGGGGTTGGGGTCGTCCGGGGAGCTGTTTTTT
TRBJ2-2 | TRBV14 | . | . | CASSPGVGGRTGELFF | TGTGCCAGCAGCCCGGGGGTCGGAGGACGGACCGGGGAGCTGTTTTTT
TRBJ1-5 | TRBV2 | . | TRBD1 | CASSEELTGNNQPQHF | TGTGCCAGCAGTGAGGAACTGACAGGGAACAATCAGCCCCAGCATTTT
TRBJ2-7 | TRBV9 | . | . | CASSVGRAGSSYEQYF | TGTGCCAGCAGCGTAGGAAGGGCGGGGTCCTCCTACGAGCAGTACTTC
TRBJ1-6 | TRBV9 | . | . | CASSVRNSPLHF | TGTGCCAGCAGCGTCAGGAATTCACCCCTCCACTTT
TRBJ2-5 | TRBV19 | . | TRBD2 | CASSLWTSGRQETQYF | TGTGCCAGTAGTTTATGGACTAGCGGGCGGCAAGAGACCCAGTACTTC
TRBJ1-1 | TRBV6-1 | . | TRBD1 | CASSETGTVIWGPEAFF | TGTGCCAGCAGTGAAACGGGGACAGTCATATGGGGTCCTGAAGCTTTCTTT
TRBJ2-3 | TRBV9 | . | . | CASSARGGTDTQYF | TGTGCCAGCAGCGCAAGGGGTGGTACAGATACGCAGTATTTT
TRBJ1-5 | TRBV19 | . | TRBD1 | CATFDRASNQPQHF | TGTGCCACCTTCGACAGGGCGAGCAATCAGCCCCAGCATTTT
TRBJ2-5 | TRBV5-1 | . | TRBD2 | CASSLAPSISGGAAETQYF | TGCGCCAGCAGCTTGGCGCCCTCTATCAGCGGGGGGGCCGCGGAGACCCAGTACTTC
TRBJ2-3 | TRBV5-1 | . | TRBD2 | CASSPGLAQDTQYF | TGCGCCAGCAGTCCGGGACTAGCGCAAGATACGCAGTATTTT
TRBJ2-1 | TRBV18 | . | . | CASSPEQSPYNEQFF | TGTGCCAGCTCACCGGAACAGAGTCCCTACAATGAGCAGTTCTTC
TRBJ2-7 | TRBV2 | . | . | CASTPGSTYEQYF | TGTGCCAGCACCCCCGGGTCCACCTACGAGCAGTACTTC